The TCR beta chain under discussion was sequenced for a study of T cell responses to AZD1222 COVID-19 vaccine. Study-wide results and caveats: Of spike-specific TCRs, nearly half reportedly target regions left unmutated in variants.

Details on this clone: Its matching antigen is unknown.

Trimming took off 4 bases at V and 0 bases at J, with 4 bases between the two ends. The V gene's germline CDR1 is SGHAT and CDR2 FQNNGV. The CDR3 length is 12 residues. The repertoire was sequenced with immunoSEQ multiplex PCR; TCRdb's copy has only in-frame clones and lacks some. The repertoire holds about 110,000 clones, with nearly 90% as singletons. The clonotype comes from an adult who received the AZD1222 COVID-19 vaccine. This specimen was peripheral blood, taken 28 days after the second AZD1222 dose. V and J are TRBV11-2 and TRBJ2-7; D is undetermined. CDR3 DNA: TGTGCCAGCAGCTCCGTCTCCTACGAGCAGTACTTC. It is translated as CASSSVSYEQYF.